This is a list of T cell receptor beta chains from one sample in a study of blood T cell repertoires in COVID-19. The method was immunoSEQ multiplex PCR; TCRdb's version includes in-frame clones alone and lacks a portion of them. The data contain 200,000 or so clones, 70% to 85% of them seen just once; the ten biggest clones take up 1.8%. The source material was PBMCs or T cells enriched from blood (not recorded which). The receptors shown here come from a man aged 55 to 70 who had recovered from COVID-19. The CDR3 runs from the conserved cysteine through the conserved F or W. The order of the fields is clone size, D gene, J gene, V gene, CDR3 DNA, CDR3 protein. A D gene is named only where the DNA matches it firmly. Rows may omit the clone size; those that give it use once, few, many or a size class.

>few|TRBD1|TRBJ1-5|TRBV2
TGTGCCAGCAGAAAGACAGGGGGGCAGCCCCAGCATTTT
CASRKTGGQPQHF
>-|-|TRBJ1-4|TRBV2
TGTGCCAGCAGTGACGTTGCAGCTAATGAAAAACTGTTTTTT
CASSDVAANEKLFF
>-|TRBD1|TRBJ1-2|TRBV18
TGTGCCAGCTCACCAGGGACGGGACAGGGGAACTATGGCTACACCTTC
CASSPGTGQGNYGYTF
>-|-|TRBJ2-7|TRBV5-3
TGTGCCAGAAGCTTTTGGTTGAGAGAGGTTGGGCAGTACTTC
CARSFWLREVGQYF
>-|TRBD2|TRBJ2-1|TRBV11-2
TGTGCCAGCAGCTGGACTAGCGGGGGCCAAAGCTCCTACAATGAGCAGTTCTTC
CASSWTSGGQSSYNEQFF
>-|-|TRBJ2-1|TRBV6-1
TGTGCCAGCAGTGAGCTGGAGGGCTTTACGGGCAATGAGCAGTTCTTC
CASSELEGFTGNEQFF
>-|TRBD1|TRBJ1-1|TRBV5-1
TGCGCCAGCAGCTTGTCCTTCCCCGGGACAGGGGGCACTGAAGCTTTCTTT
CASSLSFPGTGGTEAFF
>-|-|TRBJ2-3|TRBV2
TGTGCCAGCAACGACAGGACCACAGATACGCAGTATTTT
CASNDRTTDTQYF
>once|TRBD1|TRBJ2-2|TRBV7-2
TGTGCCAGCAGCCTCTGGGGACAGGGAGTCACCGGGGAGCTGTTTTTT
CASSLWGQGVTGELFF
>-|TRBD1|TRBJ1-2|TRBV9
TGTGCCAGCAGTAACAGGGGGCCCAGGGGCTACACCTTC
CASSNRGPRGYTF
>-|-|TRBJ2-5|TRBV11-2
TGTGCCAGCAGCTTTTCGAGGGGGGGTGGAGAGACCCAGTACTTC
CASSFSRGGGETQYF
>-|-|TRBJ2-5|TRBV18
TGTGCCAGCTCACCACCTGGGGGGAGAGAGACCCAGTACTTC
CASSPPGGRETQYF
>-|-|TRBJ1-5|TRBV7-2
TGTGCCAGCAGCTTTAGTGGAGGGGACAATCAGCCCCAGCATTTT
CASSFSGGDNQPQHF
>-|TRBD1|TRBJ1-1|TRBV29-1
TGCAGCGTTGAGGGAGGAGACAGGGGAGGTGAAGCTTTCTTT
CSVEGGDRGGEAFF
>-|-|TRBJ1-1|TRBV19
TGTGCCAGTTCTATGGGGGGAGAGAACACTGAAGCTTTCTTT
CASSMGGENTEAFF
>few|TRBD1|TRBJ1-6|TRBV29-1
TGCAGCGTGTGCGACAGGGCGGATTCACCCCTCCACTTT
CSVCDRADSPLHF
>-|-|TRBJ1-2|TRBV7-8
TGTGCCAGCAGCGACAGTCTAGGAGGCTACACCTTC
CASSDSLGGYTF
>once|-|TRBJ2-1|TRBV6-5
TGTGCCAGCAGTTACTCGATGGGGTGGAGGGGCGAGCAGTTCTTC
CASSYSMGWRGEQFF
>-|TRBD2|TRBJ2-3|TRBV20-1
TGCAGTGCTAGTCTTCTAGCGGGGGGTCTTAGCACAGATACGCAGTATTTT
CSASLLAGGLSTDTQYF
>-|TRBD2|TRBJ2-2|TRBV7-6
TGTGCCAGCAGCAACATCCGTGGTTCGGGGAGGGACACCGGGGAGCTGTTTTTT
CASSNIRGSGRDTGELFF
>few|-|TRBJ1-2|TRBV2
TGTGCCAGCAGTGAAGACGGAGGGGCATATGGCTACACCTTC
CASSEDGGAYGYTF
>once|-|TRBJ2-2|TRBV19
TGTGCCAGTAGATATCGACAGGCGTTCGCGAACACCGGGGAGCTGTTTTTT
CASRYRQAFANTGELFF
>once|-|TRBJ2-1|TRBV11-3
TGTGCCAGCAGCTTAGATTCAGGGGTGGGCAATGAGCAGTTCTTC
CASSLDSGVGNEQFF
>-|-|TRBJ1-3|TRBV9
TGTGCCAGCAGCGTAGGTCAGGCTGGAAACACCATATATTTT
CASSVGQAGNTIYF
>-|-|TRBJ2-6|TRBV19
TGTGCCAGTAGTCCCTCCCCCCCTGGGGCCAACGTCCTGACTTTC
CASSPSPPGANVLTF
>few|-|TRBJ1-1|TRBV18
TGTGCCAGCTCCCGGGACAAGAACACTGAAGCTTTCTTT
CASSRDKNTEAFF
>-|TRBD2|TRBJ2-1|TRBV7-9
TGTGCCAGCAGCGACCCACTAGCGGGGCTTTACAATGAGCAGTTCTTC
CASSDPLAGLYNEQFF
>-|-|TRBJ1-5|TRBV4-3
TGCGCCAGCAGCCAAGGGACAGATCATCCCCAGCATTTT
CASSQGTDHPQHF
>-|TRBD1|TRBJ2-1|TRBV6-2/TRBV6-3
TGTGCCAGCAGTTACTTGACAGGGGCCCATGAGCAGTTCTTC
CASSYLTGAHEQFF
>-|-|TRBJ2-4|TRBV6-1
TGTGCCAGCAGTGAAGAAGGCAGGAGGGTAGCCAAAAACATTCAGTACTTC
CASSEEGRRVAKNIQYF
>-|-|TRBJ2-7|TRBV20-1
TGCAGTGCGCGGGGCACCTACGAGCAGTACTTC
CSARGTYEQYF
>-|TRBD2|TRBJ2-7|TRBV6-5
TGTGCCAGCAGTTACTGGTATGGGACTAGCGGGGACGAGCAGTACTTC
CASSYWYGTSGDEQYF
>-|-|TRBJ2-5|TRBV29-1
TGCAGCGTACGGACTCGACAAGAGACCCAGTACTTC
CSVRTRQETQYF
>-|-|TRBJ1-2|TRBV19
TGTGCCAGTAGTACGGCGAACAGGGCCCGCTATGGCTACACCTTC
CASSTANRARYGYTF
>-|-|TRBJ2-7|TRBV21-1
TGTGCCAGCATCCGGAACAGGGGACCCTACGAGCAGTACTTC
CASIRNRGPYEQYF
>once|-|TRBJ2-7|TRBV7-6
TGTGCCAGCAGCCCACGGACAGTTTCCTACGAGCAGTACTTC
CASSPRTVSYEQYF